This TCR beta chain was documented in a study of blood T cell repertoires in COVID-19. Background on the study: PBMCs, B-cell-depleted T cells, or T cells were the source of the cDNA or gDNA that made up the material.

The V segment lost 8 bases and the J segment 4 bases; nucleotides outside the gene matches: 3. Germline values: CDR1 MDHEN, CDR2 SYDVKM. The CDR3 totals 12 residues. The method was immunoSEQ multiplex PCR; TCRdb's version includes in-frame clones alone and lacks a portion of them. The sample holds approximately 480,000 clones, approximately 90% seen once. Donors of Cohort 3 who recovered were those that had two negative PCRs, clearance, or symptom resolution. The chain carries TRBV28 and TRBJ1-1; TRBD1 matches at 8 bases. Sequencing input: PBMCs or T cells enriched from blood (not recorded which). This clonotype was sampled from a woman aged 18 to 35 who had recovered from COVID-19. The CDR3 nucleotides are TGTGCCAGCGGGACAGGCCTCACTGAAGCTTTCTTT. Translated, it gives CASGTGLTEAFF.